The source of this T cell receptor beta chain is a study of T cells in Graves' hyperthyroidism and ophthalmopathy. At the level of the study: Before any treatment, at initial diagnosis, peripheral blood was collected.

The hyperthyroidism was newly diagnosed and had lasted under 2 months; the patients were aged 18 to 65. This clonotype has a count of ten or more. The antigen remains unidentified. Study-level results: Most expanded thyroid clonotypes above 0.001 also appeared in blood. Ophthalmopathy got predicted by the model a median 6.5 months before its onset.

TCR beta CDR3 regions were amplified from RNA. HTBI primers were the set used in a first-round RT-PCR of the TCR CDR3. TCRdb processed the multiplex PCR reads anew with MiXCR; each CDR3 protein has one entry. The table has approximately 720,000 distinct CDR3 sequences, around 20% seen once; the top ten hold roughly 17%. The TCR originated in a woman in her forties or fifties with Graves' hyperthyroidism that later progressed to Graves' ophthalmopathy. The material sequenced was blood.

Here the CDR3 DNA reads TGCAGTGCTAGCGCAGGGGTAACTGAAGCTTTCTTT. It encodes CSASAGVTEAFF. This rearrangement joins TRBV20-1 to TRBJ1-1; D is perhaps TRBD1 (6 bases). CDR3 length equals 12 residues. Trimming stripped 3 bases from V and 5 bases from J, with 10 bases between. Germline CDR1 DFQATT, CDR2 SNEGSKA (reference sequence).